These 26 T cell receptor beta chains were all obtained from the same sample, sequenced in a study of beta chain features in type 1 diabetes. Expressed TCRB transcripts were sequenced because the entire RNA isolate underwent reverse transcription. Some clones are missing from TCRdb's copy, which holds only in-frame ones; the method was immunoSEQ multiplex PCR. This sample has approximately 250,000 clones, with roughly 14% found just once. The sequenced material came from naive CD4+ T cells from blood. The receptors shown here come from a woman in her thirties or forties in good health.

The V gene is TRBV9, the J gene TRBJ1-2, with a tentative D call TRBD1 (5 bases). V lost 4 bases to trimming and J lost 3 bases, with 13 bases between them. Germline loops: CDR1 SGDLS, CDR2 YYNGEE. The CDR3 is 14 residues long. Here the CDR3 DNA reads TGTGCCAGCAGCCCCACGGGGGTCCACTATGGCTACACCTTC. This gives the protein CASSPTGVHYGYTF.

This clone was seen more than once but under ten times. The chain links TRBV18 to TRBJ1-5; D is possibly TRBD1 (6 bases). The CDR3 is made up of 14 amino acids. With 4 bases removed from V and 1 base from J, the gap between germline ends came to 8 bases. Germline CDR1 and CDR2: KGHSH and LQKENI. CDR3 in amino acids: CASSQGESNQPQHF. CDR3 DNA: TGTGCCAGCTCACAGGGGGAGAGCAATCAGCCCCAGCATTTT.

Comment on this clone: The same CDR3 arises from other DNA sequences in this sample as well. The gene calls are TRBV7-9 and TRBJ1-1; D possibly corresponds to TRBD1 (6 bases). CDR3 length equals 14 residues. CDR1 SEHNR and CDR2 FQNEAQ come from the germline V gene (reference sequence). V lost 5 bases, J lost 1 base, and 11 bases lay in between. The CDR3 nucleotides read TGTGCCAGCAGCCCCGGACAGACGAACACTGAAGCTTTCTTT. Amino acid sequence: CASSPGQTNTEAFF.

The sample holds a few counts of this clone. The chain combines TRBV2 with TRBJ1-1; D gene unclear. The CDR3 covers 14 residues. V dropped 5 bases and J dropped 2 bases, with 12 bases sitting between them. The germline CDR1 and CDR2 sequences are SNHLY and FYNNEI. The CDR3 region is CASSLDPLNTEAFF. The CDR3 coding sequence is TGTGCCAGCAGTTTAGATCCGCTCAACACTGAAGCTTTCTTT.

This clone was detected only a few times. The chain uses TRBV7-9 and TRBJ1-1, with D tentatively TRBD1 (5 bases). This CDR3 comprises 15 residues. V was pared by 2 bases and J by 6 bases, with 16 bases between. Germline CDR1 reads SEHNR; CDR2 reads FQNEAQ (reference sequence). CDR3: CASSLNRPQVAEAFF. The CDR3, as DNA: TGTGCCAGCAGCTTAAACAGGCCTCAGGTCGCTGAAGCTTTCTTT.

The chain has TRBV7-6 and TRBJ2-2, with 9 bases lining up with TRBD2. There are 17 residues in the CDR3. After removal of 5 bases from V and 5 bases from J, the junction contained 12 bases not matched to a gene. Per the germline V gene, CDR1 is SGHVS and CDR2 is FNYEAQ. CDR3 in amino acids: CASSPRSSGGGTGELFF. In nucleotides, the CDR3 is TGTGCCAGCAGCCCTAGAAGTAGCGGGGGAGGTACCGGGGAGCTGTTTTTT. Full variable domain (outside the CDR3, taken from reference TRBV7-6 and TRBJ2-2): GAGVSQSPRYKVTKRGQDVALRCDPISGHVSLYWYRQALGQGPEFLTYFNYEAQQDKSGLPNDRFSAERPEGSISTLTIQRTEQRDSAMYRCASSPRSSGGGTGELFFGEGSRLTVL.

The DNA of the CDR3 is TGTGCCAGCAGTCCCACTAGTGGAGAGACCCAGTACTTC. Its protein product is CASSPTSGETQYF. The J gene is TRBJ2-5, the V gene TRBV7-6; D is possibly TRBD2 (5 bases). This CDR3 is built from 13 residues. Trimming shortened V by 6 bases and J by 4 bases, and 12 bases separated the two germline ends. CDR1 is SGHVS, CDR2 FNYEAQ, per germline.

This CDR3 reads CASSLGHKNTEAFF. The CDR3 region has the DNA TGTGCCAGCAGCCTGGGACATAAGAACACTGAAGCTTTCTTT. V is TRBV7-9 and J is TRBJ1-1, with a weak D call TRBD1 (6 bases). CDR3 length: 14 residues. Between the trimmed V and J ends, which lost 5 bases and 1 base, there was a span of 11 bases. The germline V gene encodes CDR1 SEHNR and CDR2 FQNEAQ (reference sequence).

This clone was counted only a few times. The chain carries TRBV6-5 and TRBJ2-4; tentatively, D is TRBD2 (5 bases). V lost 0 bases and J 8 bases, leaving 14 bases between the germline ends. CDR3 size: 15 residues. Germline-derived CDR1 and CDR2 are MNHEY and SVGAGI. CDR3 DNA sequence: TGTGCCAGCAGTTACTCAGGACTCCCGAGGGACATTCAGTACTTC. The encoded protein is CASSYSGLPRDIQYF.

The rearrangement joins TRBV6-6 to TRBJ1-4; 7 bases align to TRBD1. The length of the CDR3 is 14 residues. The ends lost 6 bases at V and 8 bases at J; junction bases unmatched: 9. Germline V gene sequence: CDR1 MNHNY, CDR2 SVGAGI (reference sequence). The CDR3 reads CASRGDRDREKLFF. CDR3 coding DNA: TGTGCCAGCAGGGGGGACAGAGATCGGGAAAAACTGTTTTTT.

The chain has TRBV4-1 and TRBJ2-1; TRBD2 matches 13 bases. This CDR3 contains 15 residues. Trimming removed 0 bases from V and 9 bases from J; junction bases left unmatched: 2. Germline V gives CDR1 MGHRA, CDR2 YSYEKL. CDR3 in DNA: TGCGCCAGCAGCCAAGAGACTAGCGGGGGGCGTGAGCAGTTCTTC. Encoded protein: CASSQETSGGREQFF.

This clone was seen more than once but under ten times. The chain combines TRBV19 with TRBJ1-6; the D gene is possibly TRBD1 (5 bases). The CDR3 contains 14 residues. The germline V gene has CDR1 LNHDA and CDR2 SQIVND (reference sequence). The V and J ends lost 8 bases and 7 bases respectively, with 15 bases between them. The DNA of the CDR3 is TGTGCCAGTGCTGCGGGGCAGCAAAATTCACCCCTCCACTTT. Its translation: CASAAGQQNSPLHF.

This clone has only a few counts. In DNA, the CDR3 is TGTGCCAGCAGCTTCCTCAGGGTTTTGCGGCCCTCCCGGGCGCAGTATTTT. This codes for CASSFLRVLRPSRAQYF. The chain joins TRBV7-8 to TRBJ2-3; D might be TRBD1 (5 bases). Germline loops: CDR1 SGHVS, CDR2 FQNEAQ. This CDR3 has 17 amino acids. V gave up 3 bases and J gave up 10 bases, with 26 bases separating them.

CDR3 in DNA: TGTGCCAGCAGCTTAGCCAGGACAGCCTGGGAGACCCAGTACTTC. Amino acids: CASSLARTAWETQYF. The rearrangement uses TRBV7-2 and TRBJ2-5; a possible D gene is TRBD1 (6 bases). V shed 0 bases and J shed 5 bases, with 13 bases lying between them. The CDR3 is 15 residues long. The germline V gene encodes CDR1 SGHTA and CDR2 FQGNSA.

The rearrangement uses TRBV18 and TRBJ1-2; no reliable D call. The V end was cut by 2 bases, the J end by 6 bases, with 7 bases between. CDR3 length equals 12 residues. The germline V gene encodes CDR1 KGHSH and CDR2 LQKENI. CDR3 sequence (DNA): TGTGCCAGCTCACCAAGCCCCGATGGCTACACCTTC. This translates into CASSPSPDGYTF. The whole variable domain, remainder taken from reference TRBV18 and TRBJ1-2, is NAGVMQNPRHLVRRRGQEARLRCSPMKGHSHVYWYRQLPEEGLKFMVYLQKENIIDESGMPKERFSAEFPKEGPSILRIQQVVRGDSAAYFCASSPSPDGYTFGSGTRLTVV.

V is TRBV4-2 and J is TRBJ2-6; 11 nucleotides line up with TRBD1. There are 18 residues in the CDR3. Germline V gene sequence: CDR1 LGHNA, CDR2 YNFKEQ. V lost 2 bases, J lost 0 bases, and 3 bases stayed unmatched. CDR3 protein: CASSQPGTGGSGANVLTF. The CDR3 region has the DNA TGTGCCAGCAGCCAACCCGGGACAGGGGGCTCTGGGGCCAACGTCCTGACTTTC.

This clone was picked up a small number of times. The chain joins TRBV4-3 to TRBJ1-2; possible D gene TRBD1, 5 bases. Trimming stripped 1 base from V and 8 bases from J, with 14 bases between. Germline CDR1 LGHNA, CDR2 YSLEER. The CDR3 sequence is 14 residues long. CDR3 region: CASSQVLSGHGYTF. In DNA form, the CDR3 reads TGCGCCAGCAGCCAAGTGCTCTCAGGGCACGGCTACACCTTC.

J is TRBJ2-5 and V is TRBV5-1, with 8 bases fitting TRBD1. CDR1 and CDR2 from the germline V gene are SGHRS and YFSETQ. V was clipped by 1 base and J by 7 bases; unmatched bases: 9. The CDR3 has 15 residues. The CDR3 spells CASSLSPGQALTQYF. The CDR3 nucleotides read TGCGCCAGCAGCTTGTCACCGGGACAGGCCTTGACCCAGTACTTC.

This clone was detected only a few times. The chain joins TRBV7-8 to TRBJ1-5, with D perhaps matching TRBD1 (5 bases). Germline V gene data show CDR1 as SGHVS and CDR2 as FQNEAQ. This CDR3 has 18 amino acids. Trimming shortened V by 3 bases and J by 2 bases, and 20 bases separated the two germline ends. The CDR3 sequence: CASSFTQPGYSGNQPQHF. The CDR3 region has the DNA TGTGCCAGCAGCTTCACACAACCAGGGTATAGTGGCAATCAGCCCCAGCATTTT.

This sequence joins TRBV7-9 and TRBJ1-1; D possibly corresponds to TRBD1 (5 bases). Per germline, CDR1 SEHNR and CDR2 FQNEAQ (reference sequence). This CDR3 is built from 13 residues. The V and J ends lost 5 bases and 2 bases respectively, with 9 bases between them. The CDR3 reads CASSPTENTEAFF. In DNA form, the CDR3 reads TGTGCCAGCAGCCCGACAGAAAACACTGAAGCTTTCTTT. Together with reference TRBV7-9 and TRBJ1-1, the CDR3 gives the full variable domain: DTGVSQNPRHKITKRGQNVTFRCDPISEHNRLYWYRQTLGQGPEFLTYFQNEAQLEKSRLLSDRFSAERPKGSFSTLEIQRTEQGDSAMYLCASSPTENTEAFFGQGTRLTVV.

On this clone: Within the sample, other DNA sequences also encode this same CDR3. The rearrangement links TRBV7-2 to TRBJ2-5; 8 bases are a match to TRBD2. The CDR3 covers 14 residues. V shed 4 bases, J shed 1 base, and the junction held 2 bases outside the gene matches. The V gene's germline CDR1 is SGHTA and CDR2 FQGNSA. The CDR3 protein is CASSSTSGQETQYF. The CDR3 DNA reads TGTGCCAGCAGCTCTACTAGCGGCCAAGAGACCCAGTACTTC.

This clone turned up a few times. The chain combines TRBV27 with TRBJ2-3; the match to TRBD1 covers 9 bases. Germline CDR1 reads MNHEY; CDR2 reads SMNVEV (reference sequence). V was clipped by 3 bases and J by 4 bases; unmatched bases: 5. The CDR3 covers 15 residues. CDR3 residues: CASSFLDRGPDTQYF. The CDR3 DNA is TGTGCCAGCAGTTTTCTGGACAGGGGACCAGATACGCAGTATTTT.

This clone was seen more than once but under ten times. The rearrangement links TRBV12-5 to TRBJ1-2; D not certain. V lost 2 bases, J lost 2 bases, and 12 bases lay in between. The germline CDR1 and CDR2 sequences are LGHNT and FRNRAP. This CDR3 has 15 amino acids. The CDR3 nucleotides read TGTGCTAGTGGTTTGTGGGCCCAGACAAACTATGGCTACACCTTC. This gives the protein CASGLWAQTNYGYTF.

This chain joins TRBV29-1 and TRBJ2-5; 13 nucleotides agree with TRBD2. The CDR3 sequence is 15 residues long. V was pared by 3 bases and J by 2 bases, with 3 bases of the junction left unmatched. Germline loops: CDR1 SQVTM, CDR2 ANQGSEA. The CDR3, as DNA: TGCAGCGTTGACGGGACTAGCGGGGTACAAGAGACCCAGTACTTC. Amino acids: CSVDGTSGVQETQYF. Using reference TRBV29-1 and TRBJ2-5 for the parts outside the CDR3, the full variable domain is SAVISQKPSRDICQRGTSLTIQCQVDSQVTMMFWYRQQPGQSLTLIATANQGSEATYESGFVIDKFPISRPNLTFSTLTVSNMSPEDSSIYLCSVDGTSGVQETQYFGPGTRLLVL.

This sequence joins TRBV29-1 and TRBJ1-2, with 7 bases fitting TRBD1. This CDR3 has 12 residues. Germline assignment: CDR1 SQVTM and CDR2 ANQGSEA. Trimming cost V 5 bases and J 4 bases; bases outside gene matches: 4. DNA for the CDR3: TGCAGCGTTCTAGGGGGCAGCTATGGCTACACCTTC. Its translation is CSVLGGSYGYTF. The whole variable domain, remainder taken from reference TRBV29-1 and TRBJ1-2, is SAVISQKPSRDICQRGTSLTIQCQVDSQVTMMFWYRQQPGQSLTLIATANQGSEATYESGFVIDKFPISRPNLTFSTLTVSNMSPEDSSIYLCSVLGGSYGYTFGSGTRLTVV.

In its sample, this clone was seen a few times. This chain connects TRBV7-9 to TRBJ1-2, with 10 bases lining up with TRBD1. The CDR3 consists of 16 residues. CDR1 and CDR2 (germline): SEHNR, FQNEAQ (reference sequence). Trimming at V came to 6 bases and at J to 4 bases, leaving 11 bases not matched to a gene. This chain's CDR3 is CASSYTGTGAFYGYTF. As DNA, the CDR3 is TGTGCCAGCAGTTATACCGGGACAGGGGCCTTCTATGGCTACACCTTC.